These 24 T cell receptor beta chains share one sample of origin, sequenced in a study of blood T cell repertoires in COVID-19. Method: immunoSEQ multiplex PCR; TCRdb's copy keeps in-frame clones and lacks some. In the table there are about 160,000 clones, approximately 87% of which are singletons. Sequencing was carried out using PBMCs or T cells enriched from blood (not recorded which). The receptors derive from a woman between 50 and 59 years old who had recovered from COVID-19.

The genes are TRBV7-9 and TRBJ1-2; a possible D gene is TRBD1 (5 bases). Trimming removed 4 bases from V and 7 bases from J, with 19 bases in between. CDR3 length: 15 residues. CDR1 and CDR2 from the germline V gene are SEHNR and FQNEAQ (reference sequence). The CDR3 coding sequence is TGTGCCAGCAGCTCCCCCCCCGGGGGATGGACTGGCTACACCTTC. It codes for CASSSPPGGWTGYTF.

This chain uses TRBV3-1 (or the pseudogene TRBV3-2) with TRBJ1-1; TRBD1 matches 8 bases. Germline-derived CDR1 and CDR2 are LGHDT and YNNKEL (reference sequence). The ends lost 8 bases at V and 5 bases at J; junction bases unmatched: 4. The CDR3 loop spans 12 amino acids. In DNA, the CDR3 is TGTGCCAGCGGACAGGGAAATACTGAAGCTTTCTTT. Its translation is CASGQGNTEAFF.

The V gene is TRBV7-9, the J gene TRBJ1-6; tentative D call: TRBD1 (5 bases). Trimming stripped 10 bases from V and 4 bases from J, with 20 bases between. The length of the CDR3 is 16 residues. Germline-derived CDR1 and CDR2 are SEHNR and FQNEAQ (reference sequence). CDR3 sequence (DNA): TGTGCCACCGACTTAGTGGGGGGAGGATATAATTCACCCCTCCACTTT. It is translated as CATDLVGGGYNSPLHF. The whole variable domain, filled in from reference TRBV7-9 and TRBJ1-6, reads DTGVSQNPRHKITKRGQNVTFRCDPISEHNRLYWYRQTLGQGPEFLTYFQNEAQLEKSRLLSDRFSAERPKGSFSTLEIQRTEQGDSAMYLCATDLVGGGYNSPLHFGNGTRLTVT.

The chain uses TRBV6-5 and TRBJ1-2, with 9 positions matching TRBD1. This CDR3 region has 13 residues. Germline CDR1 is MNHEY and CDR2 is SVGAGI. With V trimmed by 3 bases and J by 6 bases, 2 bases remained unmatched. The CDR3 reads CASSYGQGNGYTF. For the CDR3, the DNA is TGTGCCAGCAGTTATGGACAGGGGAATGGCTACACCTTC.

This rearrangement joins TRBV6-5 to TRBJ2-2, with D possibly being TRBD2 (5 bases). Trimming cost V 6 bases and J 4 bases, with 12 bases left between them. Germline V gene data show CDR1 as MNHEY and CDR2 as SVGAGI. The CDR3 contains 14 residues. The CDR3 sequence is CASREATSTGELFF. CDR3 sequence (DNA): TGTGCCAGCAGGGAGGCGACGAGCACCGGGGAGCTGTTTTTT.

The rearrangement uses TRBV28 and TRBJ2-3, with TRBD1 identical over 8 bases. With 5 bases clipped from V and 2 bases from J, the junction kept 6 bases outside the gene matches. The CDR3 is 15 residues long. CDR1 and CDR2 from the germline V gene are MDHEN and SYDVKM. This CDR3 is CASSPRTGITDTQYF. The DNA for the CDR3 is TGTGCCAGCAGTCCACGGACAGGGATCACAGATACGCAGTATTTT.

Remarks on this clone: At the DNA level, this CDR3 is encoded by other sequences in the same sample as well. The chain recombines TRBV11-3 with TRBJ2-5; 7 bases map to TRBD2. The V gene's germline CDR1 is SGHNT and CDR2 YENEEA. The CDR3 covers 13 residues. After removal of 3 bases from V and 5 bases from J, the junction contained 3 bases not matched to a gene. In nucleotides, the CDR3 is TGTGCCAGCAGCTTGGGGGGAGGGGAGACCCAGTACTTC. Translating gives CASSLGGGETQYF. Together with reference TRBV11-3 and TRBJ2-5, the CDR3 gives the full variable domain: EAGVVQSPRYKIIEKKQPVAFWCNPISGHNTLYWYLQNLGQGPELLIRYENEEAVDDSQLPKDRFSAERLKGVDSTLKIQPAELGDSAVYLCASSLGGGETQYFGPGTRLLVL.

This clone was counted a few times. The chain uses TRBV5-8 and TRBJ1-2; D unresolved. V lost 1 base and J lost 8, with 9 bases in between. The CDR3 spans 12 residues. Germline lookup yields CDR1 SGHTS and CDR2 YDEGEE. Here the CDR3 reads CASSLQSRGYTF. The CDR3 DNA reads TGTGCCAGCAGCTTGCAATCTCGGGGCTACACCTTC.

This clone showed up just a few times. The chain is built from TRBV7-2 and TRBJ1-2; D is ambiguous. The CDR3 covers 14 residues. Germline V gene data show CDR1 as SGHTA and CDR2 as FQGNSA. Trimming pared 5 bases from V and 0 bases from J, leaving 10 bases between. The CDR3 here is CASSRYEANYGYTF. Written as DNA, the CDR3 is TGTGCCAGCAGCCGCTATGAGGCTAACTATGGCTACACCTTC.

This chain uses TRBV19 with TRBJ2-3; D is perhaps TRBD2 (5 bases). From germline, CDR1 is LNHDA and CDR2 SQIVND (reference sequence). Trimming removed 5 bases at V and 1 base at J, with 10 bases between. CDR3 length: 14 residues. The CDR3 DNA sequence: TGTGCCAGTAGTCAGGAGGTTGGCACAGATACGCAGTATTTT. Translated: CASSQEVGTDTQYF. The variable domain in full, with the rest retrieved from reference TRBV19 and TRBJ2-3, is DGGITQSPKYLFRKEGQNVTLSCEQNLNHDAMYWYRQDPGQGLRLIYYSQIVNDFQKGDIAEGYSVSREKKESFPLTVTSAQKNPTAFYLCASSQEVGTDTQYFGPGTRLTVL.

The chain links TRBV19 to TRBJ1-5; D is possibly TRBD1 (6 bases). The CDR3 spans 14 residues. Germline CDR1 LNHDA, CDR2 SQIVND (reference sequence). Trimming took 7 bases from V and 4 from J, leaving 14 bases between them. The CDR3 DNA reads TGTGCCAGTACCCGGACAGACCTGAATCAGCCCCAGCATTTT. Protein: CASTRTDLNQPQHF.

This rearrangement joins TRBV24-1 to TRBJ2-1, with D perhaps matching TRBD1 (5 bases). CDR1 is KGHDR, CDR2 SFDVKD, per germline. The CDR3 is 16 residues long. V lost 5 bases and J lost 10, with 23 bases in between. The CDR3 loop reads CATSAPVGGAKREQFF. The CDR3 DNA sequence: TGTGCCACCAGTGCCCCCGTCGGTGGGGCCAAACGAGAGCAGTTCTTC.

The chain employs TRBV27 and TRBJ1-2, with TRBD1 identical over 7 bases. V lost 6 bases and J lost 4; bases outside the gene matches: 8. This CDR3 spans 14 amino acids. The germline gives CDR1 MNHEY, CDR2 SMNVEV (reference sequence). The CDR3 reads CASSPKGASYGYTF. The CDR3 coding sequence is TGTGCCAGCAGCCCCAAGGGGGCCAGCTATGGCTACACCTTC.

The chain carries TRBV11-2 and TRBJ1-5, with TRBD1 matching over 7 bases. Germline CDR1 reads SGHAT; CDR2 reads FQNNGV. V trimming: 2 bases; J trimming: 3 bases; junction bases outside the gene matches: 4. CDR3 length equals 15 residues. The CDR3 coding sequence is TGTGCCAGCAGCTTAAGCACAGGGGCCAATCAGCCCCAGCATTTT. Translating gives CASSLSTGANQPQHF.

The chain employs TRBV5-5 and TRBJ2-7; the D is unclear. The CDR3 covers 14 residues. Trimming pared 0 bases from V and 0 bases from J, leaving 7 bases between. Germline V gives CDR1 SGHKS, CDR2 YYEKEE (reference sequence). CDR3 loop: CASSLEWASYEQYV. The CDR3 region has the DNA TGTGCCAGCAGCTTGGAGTGGGCCTCCTACGAGCAGTACGTC.

The table lists this clone with a count of one. This chain links TRBV7-3 with TRBJ2-3; D may be TRBD2 (6 bases). The germline V and J ends were trimmed by 5 bases and 6 bases, with 24 bases remaining between them. This CDR3 comprises 17 residues. Per the germline V gene, CDR1 is SGHTA and CDR2 is FQGTGA. CDR3 in amino acids: CASSRSPLANLKDTQYF. As DNA, the CDR3 is TGTGCCAGCAGCCGCTCCCCTCTAGCGAACCTCAAGGATACGCAGTATTTT.

This clone turned up a few times. DNA for the CDR3: TGTGCCAGTAGCGTTGCGGGGTCCACCTACGAGCAGTACGTC. Translation: CASSVAGSTYEQYV. The rearrangement joins TRBV19 to TRBJ2-7, with D possibly being TRBD2 (6 bases). The V gene lost 6 bases and the J gene lost 2 bases, with 14 bases spanning the gap. Germline V gene lookup returns CDR1 LNHDA and CDR2 SQIVND (reference sequence). The CDR3 totals 14 residues.

This sequence joins TRBV7-2 and TRBJ1-2; tentatively, D is TRBD1 (6 bases). V shed 5 bases and J shed 0 bases, with 10 bases lying between them. CDR3 length: 14 residues. Germline CDR1 reads SGHTA; CDR2 reads FQGNSA. This CDR3 reads CASSRTEANYGYTF. The CDR3 nucleotides are TGTGCCAGCAGCCGGACAGAAGCTAACTATGGCTACACCTTC.

The V gene is TRBV5-4, the J gene TRBJ2-6, with D possibly being TRBD2 (6 bases). Germline V gene sequence: CDR1 SGHNT, CDR2 YYREEE (reference sequence). Trimming took 4 bases from V and 4 from J, leaving 18 bases between them. The CDR3 extends over 17 amino acids. The CDR3 region is CASSPGVVGAGANVLTF. CDR3 sequence (DNA): TGTGCCAGCAGCCCGGGGGTTGTGGGAGCCGGGGCCAACGTCCTGACTTTC. The full variable domain, its missing parts supplied by reference TRBV5-4 and TRBJ2-6, is ETGVTQSPTHLIKTRGQQVTLRCSSQSGHNTVSWYQQALGQGPQFIFQYYREEENGRGNFPPRFSGLQFPNYSSELNVNALELDDSALYLCASSPGVVGAGANVLTFGAGSRLTVL.

The V gene is TRBV28, the J gene TRBJ2-3; 9 bases line up with TRBD2. The ends lost 7 bases at V and 3 bases at J; junction bases unmatched: 8. The CDR3 length is 15 residues. Germline CDR1 MDHEN, CDR2 SYDVKM. CDR3 sequence (DNA): TGTGCCAGCACAACCCTAGCGGGAAATACAGATACGCAGTATTTT. Translated: CASTTLAGNTDTQYF.

This sequence joins TRBV2 and TRBJ1-2; 7 bases match TRBD1. Germline lookup yields CDR1 SNHLY and CDR2 FYNNEI. CDR3 length: 14 amino acids. V shed 5 bases and J 4 bases; nucleotides not matched to a gene: 7. The CDR3 loop reads CASSYRQGGYGYTF. In DNA form, the CDR3 reads TGTGCCAGCAGTTACCGACAGGGAGGCTATGGCTACACCTTC. Full variable domain (remainder filled in from reference TRBV2 and TRBJ1-2): EPEVTQTPSHQVTQMGQEVILRCVPISNHLYFYWYRQILGQKVEFLVSFYNNEISEKSEIFDDQFSVERPDGSNFTLKIRSTKLEDSAMYFCASSYRQGGYGYTFGSGTRLTVV.

This clone was counted only a few times. The chain uses TRBV2 and TRBJ1-5, with TRBD1 matching 9 bases. This CDR3 region has 15 residues. J gave up 6 bases and V 11 bases, and 14 bases lay outside the gene matches. The germline CDR1 and CDR2 sequences are SNHLY and FYNNEI. The CDR3 here is CAAGPGQGFGQPQHF. In DNA, the CDR3 is TGTGCCGCGGGGCCGGGACAGGGCTTTGGTCAGCCCCAGCATTTT.

J is TRBJ2-1 and V is TRBV29-1; TRBD1 aligns across 9 bases. The ends lost 7 bases at V and 7 bases at J; junction bases unmatched: 8. Germline V gene data show CDR1 as SQVTM and CDR2 as ANQGSEA. The CDR3 is made up of 13 amino acids. The CDR3 loop reads CSAPGQGRNEQFF. The CDR3 nucleotides read TGCAGCGCCCCGGGACAGGGAAGGAATGAGCAGTTCTTC.

Written as DNA, the CDR3 is TGTGCCAGCAGTTCTACCGGGACAGGGAAGTTCGCCTATGGCTACACCTTC. It yields the protein CASSSTGTGKFAYGYTF. The chain joins TRBV28 to TRBJ1-2; 9 nucleotides match TRBD1. The V segment lost 4 bases and the J segment 4 bases; nucleotides outside the gene matches: 13. The CDR3 totals 17 residues. The germline CDR1 and CDR2 sequences are MDHEN and SYDVKM.